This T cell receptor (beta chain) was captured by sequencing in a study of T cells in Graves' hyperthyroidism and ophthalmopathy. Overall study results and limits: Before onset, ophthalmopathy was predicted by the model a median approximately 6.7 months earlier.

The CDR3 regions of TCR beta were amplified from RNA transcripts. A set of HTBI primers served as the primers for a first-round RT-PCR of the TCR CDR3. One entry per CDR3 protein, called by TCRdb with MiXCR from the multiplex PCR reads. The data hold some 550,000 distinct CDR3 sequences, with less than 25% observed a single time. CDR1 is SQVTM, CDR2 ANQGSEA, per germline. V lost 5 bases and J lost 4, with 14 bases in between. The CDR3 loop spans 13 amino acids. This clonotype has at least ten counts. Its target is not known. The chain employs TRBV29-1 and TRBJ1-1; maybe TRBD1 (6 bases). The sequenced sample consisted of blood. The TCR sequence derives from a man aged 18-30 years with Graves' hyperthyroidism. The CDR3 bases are TGCAGCGTTCGGAGGGGGGTTGGCACTGAAGCTTTCTTT. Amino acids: CSVRRGVGTEAFF.